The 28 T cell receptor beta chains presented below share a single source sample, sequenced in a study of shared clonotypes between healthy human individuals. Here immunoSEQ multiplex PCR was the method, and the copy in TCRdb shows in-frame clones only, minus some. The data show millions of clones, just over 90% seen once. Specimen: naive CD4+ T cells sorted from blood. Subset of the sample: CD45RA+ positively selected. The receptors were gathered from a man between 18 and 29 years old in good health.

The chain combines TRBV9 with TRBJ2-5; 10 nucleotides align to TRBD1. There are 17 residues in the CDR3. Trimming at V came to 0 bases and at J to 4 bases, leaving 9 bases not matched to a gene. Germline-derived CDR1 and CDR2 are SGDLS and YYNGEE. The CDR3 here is CASSVDDRGRRGETQYF. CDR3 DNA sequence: TGTGCCAGCAGCGTAGACGACAGGGGGCGCCGGGGAGAGACCCAGTACTTC.

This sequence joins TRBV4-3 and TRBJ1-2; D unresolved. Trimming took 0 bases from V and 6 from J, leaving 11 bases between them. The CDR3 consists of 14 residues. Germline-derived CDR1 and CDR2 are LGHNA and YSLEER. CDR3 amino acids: CASSQDLSWDGYTF. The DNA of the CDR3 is TGCGCCAGCAGCCAAGATTTAAGTTGGGATGGCTACACCTTC.

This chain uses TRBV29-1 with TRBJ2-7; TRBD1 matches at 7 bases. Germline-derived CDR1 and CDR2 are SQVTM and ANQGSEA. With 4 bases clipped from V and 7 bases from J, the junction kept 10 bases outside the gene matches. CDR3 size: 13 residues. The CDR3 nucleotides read TGCAGCGTTGGACAGGGTCGCGTCCAAGAGCAGTACTTC. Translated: CSVGQGRVQEQYF.

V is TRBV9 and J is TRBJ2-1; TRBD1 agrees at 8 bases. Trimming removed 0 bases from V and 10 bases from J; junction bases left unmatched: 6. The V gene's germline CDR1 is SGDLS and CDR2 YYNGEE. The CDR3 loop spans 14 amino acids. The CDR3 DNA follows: TGTGCCAGCAGCGTAGGGGACAGGATAGGGGAGCAGTTCTTC. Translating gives CASSVGDRIGEQFF.

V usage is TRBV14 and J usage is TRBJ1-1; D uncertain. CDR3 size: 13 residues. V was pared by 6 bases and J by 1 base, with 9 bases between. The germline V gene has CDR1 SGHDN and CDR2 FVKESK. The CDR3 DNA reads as TGTGCCAGCAGGGATCAATGGAACACTGAAGCTTTCTTT. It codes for CASRDQWNTEAFF.

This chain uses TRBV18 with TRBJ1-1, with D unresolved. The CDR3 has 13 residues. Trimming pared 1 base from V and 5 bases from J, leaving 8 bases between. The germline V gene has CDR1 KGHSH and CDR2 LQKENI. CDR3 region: CASSPREFTEAFF. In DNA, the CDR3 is TGTGCCAGCTCACCACGAGAGTTTACTGAAGCTTTCTTT. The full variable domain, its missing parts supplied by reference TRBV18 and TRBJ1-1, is NAGVMQNPRHLVRRRGQEARLRCSPMKGHSHVYWYRQLPEEGLKFMVYLQKENIIDESGMPKERFSAEFPKEGPSILRIQQVVRGDSAAYFCASSPREFTEAFFGQGTRLTVV.

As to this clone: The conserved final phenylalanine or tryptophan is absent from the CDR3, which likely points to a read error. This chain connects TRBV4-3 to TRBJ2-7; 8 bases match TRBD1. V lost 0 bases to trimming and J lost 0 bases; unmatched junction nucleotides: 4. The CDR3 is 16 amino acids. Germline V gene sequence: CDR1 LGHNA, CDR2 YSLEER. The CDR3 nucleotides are TGCGCCAGCAGCCAAGATCCGACAGGGGTCTCCTACGAGCAGTACCTC. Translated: CASSQDPTGVSYEQYL.

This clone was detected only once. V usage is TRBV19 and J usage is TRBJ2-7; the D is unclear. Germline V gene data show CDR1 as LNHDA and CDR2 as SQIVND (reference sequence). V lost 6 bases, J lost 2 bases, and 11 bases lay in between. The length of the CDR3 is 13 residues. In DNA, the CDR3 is TGTGCCAGTAGCTTGACTGAAGCCTACGAGCAGTACTTC. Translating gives CASSLTEAYEQYF.

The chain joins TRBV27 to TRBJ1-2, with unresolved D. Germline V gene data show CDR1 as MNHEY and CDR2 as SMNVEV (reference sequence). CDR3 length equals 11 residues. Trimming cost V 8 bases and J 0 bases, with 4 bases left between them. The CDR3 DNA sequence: TGTGCCAGCGGGACTAACTATGGCTACACCTTC. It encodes CASGTNYGYTF.

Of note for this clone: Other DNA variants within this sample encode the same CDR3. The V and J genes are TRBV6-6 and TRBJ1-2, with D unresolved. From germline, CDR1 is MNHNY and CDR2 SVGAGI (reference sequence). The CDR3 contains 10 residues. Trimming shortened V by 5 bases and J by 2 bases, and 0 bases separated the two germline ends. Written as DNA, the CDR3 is TGTGCCAGCAGTAACTATGGCTACACCTTC. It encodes CASSNYGYTF.

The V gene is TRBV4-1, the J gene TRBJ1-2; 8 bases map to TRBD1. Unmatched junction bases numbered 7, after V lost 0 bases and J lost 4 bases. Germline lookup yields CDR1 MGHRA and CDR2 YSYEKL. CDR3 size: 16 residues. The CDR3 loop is CASSQEGTGPLYGYTF. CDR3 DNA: TGCGCCAGCAGCCAAGAGGGGACAGGCCCCCTCTATGGCTACACCTTC.

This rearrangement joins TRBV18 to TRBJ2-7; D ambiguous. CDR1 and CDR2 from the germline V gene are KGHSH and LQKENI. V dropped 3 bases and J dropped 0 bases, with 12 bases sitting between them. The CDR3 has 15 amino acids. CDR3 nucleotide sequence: TGTGCCAGCTCACCTTCGACCGTTAGCTCCTACGAGCAGTACTTC. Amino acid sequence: CASSPSTVSSYEQYF.

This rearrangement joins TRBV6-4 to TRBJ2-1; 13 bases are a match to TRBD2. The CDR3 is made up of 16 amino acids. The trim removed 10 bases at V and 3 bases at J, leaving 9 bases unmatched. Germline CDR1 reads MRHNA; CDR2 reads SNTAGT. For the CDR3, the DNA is TGTGCCATGGGGGGACTAGCGGGGACTTTCTACAATGAGCAGTTCTTC. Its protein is CAMGGLAGTFYNEQFF.

This CDR3 is CASSFWDRGLNTEAFF. The CDR3 nucleotides read TGTGCCAGCAGCTTTTGGGACAGGGGACTGAACACTGAAGCTTTCTTT. This chain connects TRBV7-2 to TRBJ1-1, with 10 bases aligning to TRBD1. Germline V gives CDR1 SGHTA, CDR2 FQGNSA. The junction had 4 bases not matched to a gene; V was cut back by 3 bases and J by 0 bases. This CDR3 has 16 amino acids.

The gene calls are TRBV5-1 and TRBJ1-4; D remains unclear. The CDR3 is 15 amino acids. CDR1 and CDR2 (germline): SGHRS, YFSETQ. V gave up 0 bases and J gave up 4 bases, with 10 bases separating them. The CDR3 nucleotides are TGCGCCAGCAGCTTGGAAGGGAAGGGTAATGAAAAACTGTTTTTT. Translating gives CASSLEGKGNEKLFF.

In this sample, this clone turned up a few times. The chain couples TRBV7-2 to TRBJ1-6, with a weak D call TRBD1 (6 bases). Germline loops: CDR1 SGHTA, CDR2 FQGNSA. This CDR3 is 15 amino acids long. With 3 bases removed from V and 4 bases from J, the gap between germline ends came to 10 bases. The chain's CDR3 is CASSLSGQYNSPLHF. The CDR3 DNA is TGTGCCAGCAGCTTGAGTGGACAGTATAATTCACCCCTCCACTTT. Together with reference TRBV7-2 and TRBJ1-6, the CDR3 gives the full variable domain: GAGVSQSPSNKVTEKGKDVELRCDPISGHTALYWYRQSLGQGLEFLIYFQGNSAPDKSGLPSDRFSAERTGGSVSTLTIQRTQQEDSAVYLCASSLSGQYNSPLHFGNGTRLTVT.

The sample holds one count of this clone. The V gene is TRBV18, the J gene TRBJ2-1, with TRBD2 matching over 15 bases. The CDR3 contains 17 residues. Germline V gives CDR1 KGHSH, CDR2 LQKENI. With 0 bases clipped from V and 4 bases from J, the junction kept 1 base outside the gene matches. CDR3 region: CASSPPGLAGGYNEQFF. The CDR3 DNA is TGTGCCAGCTCACCACCGGGACTAGCGGGGGGATACAATGAGCAGTTCTTC.

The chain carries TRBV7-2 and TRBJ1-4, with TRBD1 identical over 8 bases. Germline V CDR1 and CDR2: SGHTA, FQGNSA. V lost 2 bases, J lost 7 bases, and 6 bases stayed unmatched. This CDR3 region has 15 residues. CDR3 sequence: CASSLPGGASEKLFF. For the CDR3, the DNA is TGTGCCAGCAGCTTACCAGGGGGCGCGTCTGAAAAACTGTTTTTT.

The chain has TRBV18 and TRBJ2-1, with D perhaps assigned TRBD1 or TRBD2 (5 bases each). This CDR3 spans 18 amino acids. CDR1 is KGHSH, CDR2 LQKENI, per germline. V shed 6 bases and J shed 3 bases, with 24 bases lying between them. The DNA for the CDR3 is TGTGCCAGCTCTCCCCGGACGGGGCTCGATAGGGGCTACAATGAGCAGTTCTTC. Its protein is CASSPRTGLDRGYNEQFF.

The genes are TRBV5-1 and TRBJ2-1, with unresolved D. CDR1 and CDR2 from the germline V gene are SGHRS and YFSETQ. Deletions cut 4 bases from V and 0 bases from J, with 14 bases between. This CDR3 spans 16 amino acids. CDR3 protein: CASSQRPPSSYNEQFF. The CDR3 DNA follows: TGCGCCAGCAGCCAAAGACCCCCAAGCTCCTACAATGAGCAGTTCTTC.

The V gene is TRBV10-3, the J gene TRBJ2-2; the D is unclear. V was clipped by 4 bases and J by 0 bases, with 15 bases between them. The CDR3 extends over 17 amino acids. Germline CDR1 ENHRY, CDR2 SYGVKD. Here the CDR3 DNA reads TGTGCCATCAGTGGGGCCCACGAGGACGCGAACACCGGGGAGCTGTTTTTT. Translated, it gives CAISGAHEDANTGELFF.

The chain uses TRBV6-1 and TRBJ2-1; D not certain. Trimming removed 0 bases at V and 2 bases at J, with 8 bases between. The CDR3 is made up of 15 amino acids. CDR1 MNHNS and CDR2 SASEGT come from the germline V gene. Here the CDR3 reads CASSEAGFPYNEQFF. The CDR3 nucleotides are TGTGCCAGCAGTGAAGCAGGGTTTCCCTACAATGAGCAGTTCTTC.

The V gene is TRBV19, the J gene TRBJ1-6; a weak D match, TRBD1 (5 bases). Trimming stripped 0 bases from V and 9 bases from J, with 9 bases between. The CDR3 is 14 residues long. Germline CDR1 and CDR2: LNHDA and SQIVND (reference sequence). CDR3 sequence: CASSIEEGVSPLHF. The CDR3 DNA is TGTGCCAGTAGTATAGAGGAAGGGGTTTCACCCCTCCACTTT.

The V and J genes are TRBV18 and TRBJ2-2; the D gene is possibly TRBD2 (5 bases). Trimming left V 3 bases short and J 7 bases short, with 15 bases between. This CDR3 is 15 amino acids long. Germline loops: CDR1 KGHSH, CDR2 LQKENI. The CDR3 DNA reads TGTGCCAGCTCACCCGCGGCCCAAGGGAGCGGGGAGCTGTTTTTT. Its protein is CASSPAAQGSGELFF.

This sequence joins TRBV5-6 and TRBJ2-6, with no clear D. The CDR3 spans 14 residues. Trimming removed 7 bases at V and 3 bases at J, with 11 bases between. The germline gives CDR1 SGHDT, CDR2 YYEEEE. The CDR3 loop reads CASRRIFGANVLTF. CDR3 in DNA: TGTGCCAGCCGGCGGATATTTGGGGCCAACGTCCTGACTTTC.

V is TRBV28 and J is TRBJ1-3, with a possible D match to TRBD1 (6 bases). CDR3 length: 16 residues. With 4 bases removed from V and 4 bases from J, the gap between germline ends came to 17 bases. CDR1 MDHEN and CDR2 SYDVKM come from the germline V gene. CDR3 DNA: TGTGCCAGCAGTTCCCGCTTCAGGGGAGGGGGAAACACCATATATTTT. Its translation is CASSSRFRGGGNTIYF.

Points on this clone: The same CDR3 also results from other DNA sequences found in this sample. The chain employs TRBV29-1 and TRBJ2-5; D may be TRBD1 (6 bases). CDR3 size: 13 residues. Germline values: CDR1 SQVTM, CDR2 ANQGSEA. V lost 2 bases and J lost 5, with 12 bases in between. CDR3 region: CSVETGRRETQYF. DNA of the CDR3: TGCAGCGTTGAAACAGGGCGGAGGGAGACCCAGTACTTC.

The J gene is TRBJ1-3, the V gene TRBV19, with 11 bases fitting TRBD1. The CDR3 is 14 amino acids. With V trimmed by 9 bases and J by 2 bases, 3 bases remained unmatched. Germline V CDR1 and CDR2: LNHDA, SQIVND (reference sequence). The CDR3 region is CASLDRGPGNTIYF. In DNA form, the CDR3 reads TGTGCCAGCTTGGACAGGGGGCCTGGAAACACCATATATTTT.